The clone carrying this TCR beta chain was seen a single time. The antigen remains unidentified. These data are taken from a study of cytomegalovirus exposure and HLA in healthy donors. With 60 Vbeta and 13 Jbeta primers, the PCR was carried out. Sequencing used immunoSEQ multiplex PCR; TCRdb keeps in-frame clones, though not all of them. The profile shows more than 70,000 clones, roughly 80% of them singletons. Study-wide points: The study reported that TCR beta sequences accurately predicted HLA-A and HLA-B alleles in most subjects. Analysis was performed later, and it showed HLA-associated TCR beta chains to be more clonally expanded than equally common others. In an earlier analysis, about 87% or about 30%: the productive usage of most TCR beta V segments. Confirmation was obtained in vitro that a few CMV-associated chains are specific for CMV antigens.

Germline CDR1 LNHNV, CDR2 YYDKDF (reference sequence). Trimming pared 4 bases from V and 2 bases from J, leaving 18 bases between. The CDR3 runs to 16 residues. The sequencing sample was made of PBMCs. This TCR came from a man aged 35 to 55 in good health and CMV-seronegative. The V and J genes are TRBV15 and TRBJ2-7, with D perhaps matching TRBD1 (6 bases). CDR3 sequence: CATSTRLEYRAYEQYF. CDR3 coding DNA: TGTGCCACCAGCACCCGTTTGGAGTACAGGGCCTACGAGCAGTACTTC.